These 8 T cell receptor beta chains were all obtained from the same sample, sequenced in a study of T cells in Graves' hyperthyroidism and ophthalmopathy. The source material, RNA transcripts, was used to amplify TCR beta CDR3 regions. TCR CDR3 regions were first amplified by RT-PCR with HTBI primers. TCRdb re-derived calls from the multiplex PCR reads in MiXCR, one entry per CDR3 protein. Altogether about 610,000 distinct CDR3 sequences are present, under 60% being singletons, with the ten largest covering about 7.8%. Sequenced: peripheral blood or thyroid tissue (not recorded which). All receptors come from a woman between 18 and 29 years old with Graves' hyperthyroidism.

This clonotype was counted a single time. One base away lies a much larger clone, so this may be a sequencing read error. The V and J genes are TRBV7-3 and TRBJ2-1, with D perhaps TRBD1 (6 bases). The J call is in doubt because the DNA end fits TRBJ2-7 better. CDR1 is SGHTA and CDR2 is FQGTGA in the germline V gene. This CDR3 is 13 amino acids long. CDR3 sequence (DNA): TGTGCCAGCAGTACAGGGACGTACAATGAGCAGTACTTC. Translating it yields CASSTGTYNEQYF.

This clonotype was observed a handful of times. The chain carries TRBV7-3 and TRBJ1-1; D is possibly TRBD1 (6 bases). This CDR3 is 13 amino acids long. Germline values: CDR1 SGHTA, CDR2 FQGTGA. Trimming pared 1 base from V and 8 bases from J, leaving 11 bases between. In DNA, the CDR3 is TGTGCCAGCAGCTTAATCTTGGGACAAGAAGCTTTCTTT. It is translated as CASSLILGQEAFF.

This clonotype was counted only a few times. This could be a read error, since a much larger clone is one nucleotide away. V usage is TRBV19 and J usage is TRBJ1-2, with TRBD1 matching 9 bases. J was trimmed by 3 bases and V by 10 bases; bases with no gene match: 9. CDR3 length: 14 amino acids. Germline lookup yields CDR1 LNHDA and CDR2 SQIVND (reference sequence). The CDR3 DNA sequence: TGTGCCAATAGCCAACAGGGGGCCCACTATGGCTACACCTTC. Translating gives CANSQQGAHYGYTF.

This chain joins TRBV15 and TRBJ2-1; D gene uncertain. Per germline, CDR1 LNHNV and CDR2 YYDKDF (reference sequence). The germline V and J ends were trimmed by 0 bases and 3 bases, with 12 bases remaining between them. CDR3 size: 16 residues. DNA for the CDR3: TGTGCCACCAGCAGAGACCCCGGTGAACTCTACAATGAGCAGTTCTTC. Translation gives CATSRDPGELYNEQFF.

Many counts were recorded for this clonotype. The chain joins TRBV7-9 to TRBJ1-4; unclear D gene. Germline loops: CDR1 SEHNR, CDR2 FQNEAQ (reference sequence). The CDR3 covers 14 residues. V lost 5 bases, J lost 4 bases, and 11 bases lay in between. DNA for the CDR3: TGTGCCAGCAGCGGTCAGGCGGTTAATGAAAAACTGTTTTTT. Amino acids: CASSGQAVNEKLFF.

Many counts were recorded for this clonotype. The rearrangement links TRBV15 to TRBJ2-5; D remains unclear. The CDR3 totals 14 residues. Deletions cut 0 bases from V and 2 bases from J, with 7 bases between. The V gene's germline CDR1 is LNHNV and CDR2 YYDKDF (reference sequence). CDR3 loop: CATSREDVQETQYF. CDR3 sequence (DNA): TGTGCCACCAGCAGAGAGGACGTACAAGAGACCCAGTACTTC. Together with reference TRBV15 and TRBJ2-5, the CDR3 gives the full variable domain: DAMVIQNPRYQVTQFGKPVTLSCSQTLNHNVMYWYQQKSSQAPKLLFHYYDKDFNNEADTPDNFQSRRPNTSFCFLDIRSPGLGDTAMYLCATSREDVQETQYFGPGTRLLVL.

The chain couples TRBV6-6 to TRBJ1-4; 7 bases are shared with TRBD1. This CDR3 spans 15 amino acids. V was pared by 6 bases and J by 4 bases, with 8 bases of the junction left unmatched. Germline V CDR1 and CDR2: MNHNY, SVGAGI (reference sequence). The CDR3 nucleotides read TGTGCCAGCAGACGAGGGGGCAGCTTTAATGAAAAACTGTTTTTT. Translating it yields CASRRGGSFNEKLFF.

This clonotype has at least ten counts. J is TRBJ2-7 and V is TRBV7-9, with a weak D call TRBD2 (5 bases). The V end was cut by 5 bases, the J end by 3 bases, with 20 bases between. The CDR3 length is 16 residues. Germline V lookup: CDR1 SEHNR, CDR2 FQNEAQ (reference sequence). The chain's CDR3 is CASSPPRGPASYEQYF. CDR3 nucleotide sequence: TGTGCCAGCAGCCCCCCCCGAGGGCCGGCAAGCTACGAGCAGTACTTC.